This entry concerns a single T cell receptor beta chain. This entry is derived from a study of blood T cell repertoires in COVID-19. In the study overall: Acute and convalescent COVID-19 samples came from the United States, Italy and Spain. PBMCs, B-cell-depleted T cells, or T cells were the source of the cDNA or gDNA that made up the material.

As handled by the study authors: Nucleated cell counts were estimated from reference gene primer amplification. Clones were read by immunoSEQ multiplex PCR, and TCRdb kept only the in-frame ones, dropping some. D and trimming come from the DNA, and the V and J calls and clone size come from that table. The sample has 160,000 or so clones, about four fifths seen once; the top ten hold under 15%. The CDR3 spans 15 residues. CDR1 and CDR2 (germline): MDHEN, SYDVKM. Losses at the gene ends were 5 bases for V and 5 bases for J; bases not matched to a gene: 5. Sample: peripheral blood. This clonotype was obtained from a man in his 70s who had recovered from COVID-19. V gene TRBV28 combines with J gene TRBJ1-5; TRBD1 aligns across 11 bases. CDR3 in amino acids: CASSPGTGGHQPQHF. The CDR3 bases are TGTGCCAGCAGTCCAGGGACAGGGGGGCATCAGCCCCAGCATTTT. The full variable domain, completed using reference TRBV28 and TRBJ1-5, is DVKVTQSSRYLVKRTGEKVFLECVQDMDHENMFWYRQDPGLGLRLIYFSYDVKMKEKGDIPEGYSVSREKKERFSLILESASTNQTSMYLCASSPGTGGHQPQHFGDGTRLSIL.